This TCR beta chain was obtained from a study of CD8 T cells in ankylosing spondylitis. Germline V gene lookup returns CDR1 SGHRS and CDR2 YFSETQ. J lost 7 bases, V lost 4 bases, and 7 bases had no gene match. There are 14 residues in the CDR3. For TCR beta, libraries came from quantitative 5'-RACE with molecular barcodes. Each CDR3 protein is one row after TCRdb ran MiXCR on the 5' RACE reads. This table holds about 540,000 distinct CDR3 sequences, about an eighth found once. Details on this clonotype: The antigen is undetermined.

Regarding the study as a whole: A TCR beta motif of 7 to 9 highly homologous variants seemed to mark ankylosing spondylitis blood. Reactive arthritis synovial fluid and blood previously showed some of these motif variants. Matched ankylosing spondylitis synovial fluid reportedly contained a significantly enriched population of disease-linked clones.

The TCR sequence derives from a male donor with ankylosing spondylitis. The chain uses TRBV5-1 and TRBJ1-2; TRBD1 aligns across 10 bases. The sequenced sample was blood, either unsorted or a sorted T cell fraction (not recorded which). CDR3 in amino acids: CASSPGQGTGGYTF. The CDR3 coding sequence is TGCGCCAGCAGCCCGGGACAGGGGACGGGTGGCTACACCTTC.